This T cell receptor (beta chain) was found in a study of PD-L1 blockade in urothelial cancer. As for the study in general: About 90% of the roughly 29 patients comprised males who had bladder-origin urothelial cancer. Blood drawn 3 weeks (second dose) and 6 weeks after treatment start was analyzed.

Specified time point: pretreatment peripheral blood. All patients carried locally advanced or metastatic urothelial carcinoma. Germline loops: CDR1 SGHRS, CDR2 YFSETQ. Trimming stripped 2 bases from V and 5 bases from J, with 10 bases between. The CDR3 runs to 13 residues. Each PCR received spiked synthetic TCR analog templates. Repertoires were generated with immunoSEQ multiplex PCR, while TCRdb's copy carries only in-frame clones and drops some. The table records tens of thousands of clones, 70% to 90% of them present only once. This receptor was identified in a man in his forties or fifties with urothelial cancer. This specimen consisted of PBMCs, obtained around atezolizumab (anti-PD-L1) treatment. This chain links TRBV5-1 with TRBJ2-5; no clear D. CDR3 residues: CASSFGSTETQYF. CDR3 DNA sequence: TGCGCCAGCAGCTTCGGGTCCACGGAGACCCAGTACTTC.